The next 16 T cell receptor beta chains were all read from a single sample in a study of blood T cells in healthy people across ages. A second PCR, run for roughly 7 to 12 cycles, used a sample-barcoded 5' primer plus a J-beta primer mix. From the 5' RACE reads, TCRdb called clonotypes with MiXCR, one entry per CDR3 protein. The table shows roughly 700,000 distinct CDR3 sequences, with around a quarter occurring only once. The data were also submitted as part of a second study, on T cells of mothers and their children.

The sequenced material came from blood. Receptors were obtained from a boy aged 5-17 years in good health.

This clonotype showed up just a few times. The chain joins TRBV6-1 to TRBJ1-3; D uncertain. CDR1 and CDR2 (germline): MNHNS, SASEGT. CDR3 length: 15 amino acids. The ends were cut back, 6 bases at V and 0 bases at J, with 12 bases in the middle. The CDR3 protein is CASRDPASSGNTIYF. CDR3 coding DNA: TGTGCCAGCAGGGACCCAGCTAGCTCTGGAAACACCATATATTTT.

This chain joins TRBV6-5 and TRBJ2-3, with D possibly TRBD1 on 5 matching bases. The CDR3 contains 14 residues. The V end was cut by 2 bases, the J end by 4 bases, with 10 bases between. Germline V gene data show CDR1 as MNHEY and CDR2 as SVGAGI. The CDR3 nucleotides read TGTGCCAGCAGTTACGACCAGGGCCCAGATACGCAGTATTTT. Amino acids: CASSYDQGPDTQYF.

This clonotype has a handful of counts. CDR3 residues: CASSLFVRGPTGELFF. CDR3 in DNA: TGCGCCAGCAGCTTATTCGTCAGGGGGCCCACCGGGGAGCTGTTTTTT. The rearrangement joins TRBV5-1 to TRBJ2-2; 8 nucleotides align to TRBD1. Losses at the gene ends were 2 bases for V and 4 bases for J; bases not matched to a gene: 7. This CDR3 contains 16 residues. Germline CDR1 is SGHRS and CDR2 is YFSETQ.

The V call is TRBV7-2, the J call TRBJ2-3; 9 bases fit TRBD1. With 6 bases clipped from V and 0 bases from J, the junction kept 7 bases outside the gene matches. The CDR3 consists of 16 residues. Germline CDR1 and CDR2: SGHTA and FQGNSA. CDR3 sequence: CASRYSGTGSTDTQYF. As DNA, the CDR3 is TGTGCCAGCAGGTATTCCGGGACAGGGAGCACAGATACGCAGTATTTT.

This clonotype was detected only a few times. The V gene is TRBV5-1, the J gene TRBJ2-7; D possibly uses TRBD1 or TRBD2 (5 bases each). Germline values: CDR1 SGHRS, CDR2 YFSETQ. Trimming took 4 bases from V and 5 from J, leaving 19 bases between them. CDR3 length equals 15 residues. This chain's CDR3 is CASSRDGGSNDEQYF. The CDR3 DNA sequence: TGCGCCAGCAGCCGGGACGGAGGATCAAACGACGAGCAGTACTTC. The full variable domain, completed using reference TRBV5-1 and TRBJ2-7, is KAGVTQTPRYLIKTRGQQVTLSCSPISGHRSVSWYQQTPGQGLQFLFEYFSETQRNKGNFPGRFSGRQFSNSRSEMNVSTLELGDSALYLCASSRDGGSNDEQYFGPGTRLTVT.

This clonotype was recorded a few times. The chain uses TRBV6-5 and TRBJ1-6; D remains unclear. Germline V gene data show CDR1 as MNHEY and CDR2 as SVGAGI. With 6 bases removed from V and 0 bases from J, the gap between germline ends came to 9 bases. The CDR3 has 15 residues. The CDR3 reads CASRIQSSYNSPLHF. CDR3 nucleotides: TGTGCCAGCAGGATCCAGAGCTCCTATAATTCACCCCTCCACTTT.

Only one count was recorded for this clonotype. The CDR3 protein is CATSRDLGALGANVLTF. The CDR3 coding sequence is TGTGCCACCAGCAGAGATTTAGGGGCGCTTGGGGCCAACGTCCTGACTTTC. This rearrangement joins TRBV15 to TRBJ2-6, with D possibly matching TRBD1 (5 bases). Germline V gene sequence: CDR1 LNHNV, CDR2 YYDKDF (reference sequence). Trimming took 0 bases from V and 3 from J, leaving 12 bases between them. The CDR3 has 17 amino acids. The complete variable domain, with remaining parts taken from reference TRBV15 and TRBJ2-6, reads DAMVIQNPRYQVTQFGKPVTLSCSQTLNHNVMYWYQQKSSQAPKLLFHYYDKDFNNEADTPDNFQSRRPNTSFCFLDIRSPGLGDTAMYLCATSRDLGALGANVLTFGAGSRLTVL.

This clonotype came up a few times. CDR3 in amino acids: CASSTGRERTEAFF. For the CDR3, the DNA is TGTGCCAGCTCGACAGGGCGTGAGAGAACTGAAGCTTTCTTT. This sequence joins TRBV3-1 and TRBJ1-1, with TRBD1 identical over 7 bases. The CDR3 is 14 residues long. Germline-derived CDR1 and CDR2 are LGHDT and YNNKEL (reference sequence). The V segment lost 8 bases and the J segment 5 bases; nucleotides outside the gene matches: 11. The variable domain in full, completed from reference TRBV3-1 and TRBJ1-1, reads DTAVSQTPKYLVTQMGNDKSIKCEQNLGHDTMYWYKQDSKKFLKIMFSYNNKELIINETVPNRFSPKSPDKAHLNLHINSLELGDSAVYFCASSTGRERTEAFFGQGTRLTVV.

The chain combines TRBV6-6 with TRBJ2-3, with a possible D match to TRBD1 (5 bases). Trimming took off 6 bases at V and 1 base at J, with 17 bases between the two ends. The CDR3 runs to 16 residues. Germline CDR1 MNHNY, CDR2 SVGAGI (reference sequence). In DNA, the CDR3 is TGTGCCAGCAGCGACGGCAGGGCGATCGGCACAGATACGCAGTATTTT. This translates into CASSDGRAIGTDTQYF.

In its sample, this clonotype was seen a few times. The chain is built from TRBV28 and TRBJ2-7, with 7 bases lining up with TRBD2. The J segment lost 6 bases and the V segment lost 3 bases, leaving 8 bases of the junction unmatched. CDR1 and CDR2 (germline): MDHEN, SYDVKM. The CDR3 is 14 residues long. In DNA, the CDR3 is TGTGCCAGCAGTTTTCCCTCGGGGGGTGGCGAGCAGTACTTC. Translating gives CASSFPSGGGEQYF.

This chain links TRBV6-6 with TRBJ2-7; TRBD2 matches at 11 bases. The CDR3 is made up of 16 amino acids. With 0 bases clipped from V and 0 bases from J, the junction kept 1 base outside the gene matches. The V gene's germline CDR1 is MNHNY and CDR2 SVGAGI (reference sequence). This CDR3 is CASSYSTSGSSYEQYF. The CDR3 nucleotides read TGTGCCAGCAGTTACTCCACTAGCGGGAGCTCCTACGAGCAGTACTTC.

This clonotype has only a few counts. In DNA, the CDR3 is TGTGCCAGTAAAAGGACTAGCGGGGGGGAGGAGACCCAGTACTTC. Translation: CASKRTSGGEETQYF. This chain connects TRBV19 to TRBJ2-5, with 15 bases aligning to TRBD2. This CDR3 has 15 amino acids. Germline trimming cut 7 bases from V and 5 bases from J; bases unmatched to any gene: 5. Germline V gives CDR1 LNHDA, CDR2 SQIVND (reference sequence).

V usage is TRBV9 and J usage is TRBJ2-4; 11 bases are shared with TRBD2. The germline V gene has CDR1 SGDLS and CDR2 YYNGEE. V gave up 3 bases and J gave up 7 bases; unmatched junction bases: 3. The CDR3 is made up of 14 amino acids. CDR3 sequence reads: CASSESSGRNIQYF. The DNA for the CDR3 is TGTGCCAGCAGCGAGTCTAGCGGGAGGAACATTCAGTACTTC.

V usage is TRBV7-3 and J usage is TRBJ2-3; 9 bases align to TRBD2. This CDR3 has 15 amino acids. The ends lost 2 bases at V and 5 bases at J; junction bases unmatched: 5. Germline V gives CDR1 SGHTA, CDR2 FQGTGA. CDR3 sequence (DNA): TGTGCCAGCAGCTTAGGCCTAGCGGGAATAGATACGCAGTATTTT. Translating it yields CASSLGLAGIDTQYF. The whole variable domain, remainder taken from reference TRBV7-3 and TRBJ2-3, is GAGVSQTPSNKVTEKGKYVELRCDPISGHTALYWYRQSLGQGPEFLIYFQGTGAADDSGLPNDRFFAVRPEGSVSTLKIQRTERGDSAVYLCASSLGLAGIDTQYFGPGTRLTVL.

The CDR3 bases are TGTGCCAGCAGCCCTGGGACCCTCAATGAGCAGTTCTTC. As protein: CASSPGTLNEQFF. This rearrangement joins TRBV7-9 to TRBJ2-1, with D possibly called TRBD1 or TRBD2 (5 bases each). Germline CDR1 reads SEHNR; CDR2 reads FQNEAQ (reference sequence). V lost 5 bases, J lost 6 bases, and 11 bases lay in between. This CDR3 comprises 13 residues.

The V call is TRBV21-1, the J call TRBJ2-2; TRBD1 was called by the table and not checked on the DNA. TRBV21-1 is noted as a pseudogene. This CDR3 has 15 residues. CDR3 sequence: CASQGEQGRSGELFF. The DNA for the CDR3 is TGTGCCAGCCAAGGGGAACAGGGTCGGTCCGGGGAGCTGTTTTTT.